The source of this TCR delta chain is a study of γδ T cells in repeated Plasmodium falciparum infection. At the level of the study: Donors were malaria-exposed Malian children or age- and gender-matched Australian children.

CDR1 and CDR2 (germline): GEAIGNYY, EKD. The CDR3 is 19 amino acids. Broader study findings: Waves of new clonotype selection appeared after repeated controlled infections in Vdelta2-negative, largely Vdelta1+, gammadelta T cells.

TCRdb re-called the multiplex PCR reads with CATT. In the table there are approximately 93,000 delta-chain clones, 0.98% of which are singletons. Bulk repertoires came from Vgamma9/Vdelta2+ or Vdelta2-negative gammadelta T cells flow-sorted from PBMC. This clone was counted only a few times. Its specificity is not known. TCRdb records a much larger clone's protein for this DNA, with a difference at residue 14 that likely arises from a read error; the protein given is the translation of the DNA. This receptor was taken from a pool of human donors (malaria-infected and uninfected, not separated). The V gene is TRDV2, the J gene TRDJ3, with 10 bases aligning to TRDD3. TCRdb does not report a J gene; here it was assigned by matching the DNA to germline references. Sequenced: gamma-delta T cells from blood. CDR3 amino acids: CACDTVSTGGFRDARQMFF. In DNA, the CDR3 is TGTGCCTGTGACACAGTCTCTACTGGGGGATTCCGGGACGCCCGACAGATGTTTTTC.